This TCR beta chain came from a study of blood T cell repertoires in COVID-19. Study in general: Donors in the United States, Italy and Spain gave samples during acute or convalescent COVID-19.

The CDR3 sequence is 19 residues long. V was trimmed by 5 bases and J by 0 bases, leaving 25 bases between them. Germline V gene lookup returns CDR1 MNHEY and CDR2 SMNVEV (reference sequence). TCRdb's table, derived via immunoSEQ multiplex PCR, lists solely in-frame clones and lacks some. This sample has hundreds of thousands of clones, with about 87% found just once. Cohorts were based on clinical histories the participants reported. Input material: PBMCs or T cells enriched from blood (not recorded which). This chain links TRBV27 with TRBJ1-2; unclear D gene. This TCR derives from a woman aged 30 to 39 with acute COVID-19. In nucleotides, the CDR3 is TGTGCCAGCAGTCCCTACTCCACTGGAACCGGGAGAACTAACTATGGCTACACCTTC. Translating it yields CASSPYSTGTGRTNYGYTF.